What follows is one T cell receptor beta chain and its context. This clone's antigen is unknown. The input lacks base qualities; no much larger clone sits a single base away. The immunoSEQ Assay, a bias-controlled multiplex PCR, was used to amplify TCRbeta CDR3 regions from genomic DNA. The source study handled its data this way. The number of nucleated cells in each sample was estimated by amplification of reference gene primers within the assay. To quantify the absolute abundance of each unique TCRbeta CDR3 rearrangement, sequence reads were collapsed and filtered. For each sample, productive Simpson clonality was calculated by taking the square root of Simpson's diversity index across productive rearrangements. TCRdb mirrors the immuneACCESS table, restricted to in-frame sequences. Some clones are absent from its copies; in checked studies, under half trace to an unresolved V gene, and the reason for the others is unknown. V and J calls and clone size are those listed in that table; D and trimming were worked out from the DNA. The sample records 150,000 or so clones, about 83% of which are singletons. The ten largest clones add up to almost 6% of the sample.

Taken from the germline V gene (reference sequence), the CDR1 and CDR2 loops are GTSNPN and SVGIG. Its CDR3 holds 13 amino acids, cysteine through phenylalanine. Only the CDR3 DNA is retained, 39 bases long and in frame from the first base. At the junction V is shortened by 2 bases and J by 1 base, with 7 bases in between. This sample is drawn from a study of blood T cell repertoires in COVID-19 (dated by TCRdb to the early 2020s). Regarding the complete study: Samples from collaborators originated in the United States, Italy and Spain and spanned both the acute and convalescent phases of COVID-19. The material from the prospective study consisted of cDNA or gDNA derived from T cells, B-cell-depleted T cells, or PBMCs. Deeply sampled blood TCRbeta repertoires from subjects exposed to, actively infected with, or recovered from COVID-19 were included in the dataset. A freely available public database, intended as a resource for researchers studying the immune response to SARS-CoV-2, is where the repertoires were released. The samples were drawn from two sources: the first 160 participants of the ongoing ImmuneRACE study, and some 1,300 subjects contributed by 6 global collaborators. The sample metadata nearly always contained a de-identified subject ID, COVID-19 status, age in years and sex. HLA class I and class II types, where available, came from metadata supplied by the sample provider rather than from assay-based typing. Findings and caveats that apply to the study as a whole: Clinical and demographic metadata were provided uncurated, with the amount varying by source and participant.

Enrolling through a virtual design, the prospective study's participants ranged in age from roughly 18 to 89 years and lived across 24 United States geographic areas. In the prospective study, participants were assigned to cohorts based on the clinical history participants reported in a screening survey and a study questionnaire. Exposed participants had been in contact, within 2 weeks of entering the study, with a person who had a PCR-confirmed or clinician-diagnosed case of COVID-19. Mobile phlebotomists in the prospective study collected whole blood, serum and a nasopharyngeal or oropharyngeal swab from every participant. Participants in the prospective study had the option to provide additional blood draws and questionnaires over a roughly 2-month period. Blood samples from the prospective study were shipped frozen or at room temperature prior to DNA extraction.

The chain employs TRBV30 and TRBJ2-3, with the D gene uncertain. The specimen was PBMCs or T cells enriched from blood (not recorded which). The clonotype originates from a woman in her fifties or sixties who had been exposed to COVID-19. The CDR3 is CAWSPSGTDTQYF. The DNA is TGTGCCTGGAGTCCATCGGGCACAGATACGCAGTATTTT. When the CDR3 is completed using the reference TRBV30 and TRBJ2-3 genes on either side, the full variable domain is SQTIHQWPATLVQPVGSPLSLECTVEGTSNPNLYWYRQAAGRGLQLLFYSVGIGQISSEVPQNLSASRPQDRQFILSSKKLLLSDSGFYLCAWSPSGTDTQYFGPGTRLTVL.